This TCR beta chain was documented in a study of blood T cell repertoires in COVID-19. The wider study: T cells, B-cell-depleted T cells, or PBMCs supplied cDNA or gDNA.

The table came from immunoSEQ multiplex PCR; TCRdb's copy has only in-frame clones and leaves some out. The sample lists roughly 180,000 clones, approximately 82% occurring once. The CDR3 is 19 residues long. V lost 0 bases to trimming and J lost 4 bases; unmatched junction nucleotides: 13. Germline V CDR1 and CDR2: SGHRS, YFSETQ. Source material: peripheral blood. The sequence came from a woman aged 80 or over with active or convalescent COVID-19. The genes are TRBV5-1 and TRBJ2-7, with 13 bases identical to TRBD2. The CDR3 DNA reads as TGCGCCAGCAGCTTGGGACCACCGGGACTAGCGGGATGGTTGTACGAGCAGTACTTC. As protein: CASSLGPPGLAGWLYEQYF.